This record covers a single T cell receptor (beta chain). Authors' data handling: Nucleated cell counts were estimated from reference gene primer amplification. Profiling relied on immunoSEQ multiplex PCR, and the TCRdb table lists in-frame clones only, not all of them. V and J calls and clone size are those listed in that table; D and trimming were worked out from the DNA. The sample yields around 50,000 clones, roughly nine tenths seen once. V dropped 5 bases and J dropped 3; count of bases not matched to a gene: 12. Germline V gene lookup returns CDR1 WNHNN and CDR2 SYGVQD (reference sequence). The CDR3 is made up of 16 amino acids. These data belong to a study of blood T cell repertoires in COVID-19. About the research overall: Some COVID-19 samples were acute and others convalescent; all came from the United States, Italy and Spain. PBMCs, B-cell-depleted T cells, or T cells provided the cDNA or gDNA that made up the material.

This clonotype originated in a man aged 70 or older with active COVID-19. The J gene is TRBJ2-7, the V gene TRBV10-1, with 8 bases aligning to TRBD1. Material for sequencing was peripheral blood. CDR3 nucleotide sequence: TGCGCCAGCAGTCGGACAGGGAAGGATGCCCACTACGAGCAGTACTTC. Protein: CASSRTGKDAHYEQYF.